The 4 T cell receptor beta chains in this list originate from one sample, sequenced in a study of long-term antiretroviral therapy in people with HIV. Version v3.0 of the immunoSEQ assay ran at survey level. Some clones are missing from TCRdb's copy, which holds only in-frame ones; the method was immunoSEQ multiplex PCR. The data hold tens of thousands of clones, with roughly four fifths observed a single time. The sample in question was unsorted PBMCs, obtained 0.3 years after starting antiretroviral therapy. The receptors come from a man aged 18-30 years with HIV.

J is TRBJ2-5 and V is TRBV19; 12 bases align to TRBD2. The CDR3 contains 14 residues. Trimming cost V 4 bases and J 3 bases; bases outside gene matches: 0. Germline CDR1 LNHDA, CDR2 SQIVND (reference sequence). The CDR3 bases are TGTGCCAGTAGTACTAGCGGGGGGGAAGAGACCCAGTACTTC. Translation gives CASSTSGGEETQYF. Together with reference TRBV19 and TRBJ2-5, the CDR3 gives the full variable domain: DGGITQSPKYLFRKEGQNVTLSCEQNLNHDAMYWYRQDPGQGLRLIYYSQIVNDFQKGDIAEGYSVSREKKESFPLTVTSAQKNPTAFYLCASSTSGGEETQYFGPGTRLLVL.

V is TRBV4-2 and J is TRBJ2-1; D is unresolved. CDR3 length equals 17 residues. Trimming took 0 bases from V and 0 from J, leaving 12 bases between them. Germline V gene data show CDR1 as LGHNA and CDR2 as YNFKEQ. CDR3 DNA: TGTGCCAGCAGCCAAGATTTTGCCCGTAGCTCCTACAATGAGCAGTTCTTC. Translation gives CASSQDFARSSYNEQFF.

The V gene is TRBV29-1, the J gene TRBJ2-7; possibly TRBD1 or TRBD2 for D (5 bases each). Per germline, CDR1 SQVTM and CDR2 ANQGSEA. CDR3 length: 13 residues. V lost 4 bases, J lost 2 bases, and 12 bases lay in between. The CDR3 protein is CSVGRDGTYEQYF. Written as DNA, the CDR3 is TGCAGCGTTGGTCGGGACGGTACCTACGAGCAGTACTTC.

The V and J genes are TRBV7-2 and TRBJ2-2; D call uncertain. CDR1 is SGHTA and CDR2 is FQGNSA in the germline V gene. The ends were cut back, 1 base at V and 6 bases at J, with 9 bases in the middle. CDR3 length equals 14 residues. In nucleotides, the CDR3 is TGTGCCAGCAGCTTAGAGGCGGTGGCCGGGGAGCTGTTTTTT. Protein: CASSLEAVAGELFF.